This TCR beta chain was identified during a study of molecular identifiers for immune sequencing clone quantification. This clonotype was detected ten times or more. The antigen is not known. Investigators produced naive CD8 libraries from around 20,000 to 1,000,000 sorted cells, drawing on 10%, 30% or 50% RNA. Findings and limits, study-wide: Spiked Jurkat TCR RNA equal to one cell could reportedly be picked out among 1 million or so naive cells. Effector cells kept over 99% of their molecules in clones above 20 RNA copies, while naive cells kept under 1% there.

Previously described methods and listed TCR primers were used for bulk TCR libraries. MiXCR, applied by TCRdb to the PCR reads, yields one record per CDR3 protein. The sample records about 60,000 distinct CDR3 sequences, less than 20% being singletons. Sample: naive CD8+ T cells from blood, with Jurkat cell RNA spiked in. Subset given: FACS-sorted CD8+CD4-CCR7+CD45RA+ naive T cells. The clonotype originates from a human donor in good health. Some libraries in this study had Jurkat cell RNA spiked in.

The CDR3 loop is CASSATLPPGRAMEQETQYF. The CDR3 bases are TGTGCCAGCAGCGCCACCCTGCCCCCAGGGAGGGCTATGGAACAAGAGACCCAGTACTTC. The chain combines TRBV7-8 with TRBJ2-5; TRBD2 agrees at 7 bases. The CDR3 length is 20 residues. Trimming at V came to 5 bases and at J to 2 bases, leaving 23 bases not matched to a gene. Germline lookup yields CDR1 SGHVS and CDR2 FQNEAQ.